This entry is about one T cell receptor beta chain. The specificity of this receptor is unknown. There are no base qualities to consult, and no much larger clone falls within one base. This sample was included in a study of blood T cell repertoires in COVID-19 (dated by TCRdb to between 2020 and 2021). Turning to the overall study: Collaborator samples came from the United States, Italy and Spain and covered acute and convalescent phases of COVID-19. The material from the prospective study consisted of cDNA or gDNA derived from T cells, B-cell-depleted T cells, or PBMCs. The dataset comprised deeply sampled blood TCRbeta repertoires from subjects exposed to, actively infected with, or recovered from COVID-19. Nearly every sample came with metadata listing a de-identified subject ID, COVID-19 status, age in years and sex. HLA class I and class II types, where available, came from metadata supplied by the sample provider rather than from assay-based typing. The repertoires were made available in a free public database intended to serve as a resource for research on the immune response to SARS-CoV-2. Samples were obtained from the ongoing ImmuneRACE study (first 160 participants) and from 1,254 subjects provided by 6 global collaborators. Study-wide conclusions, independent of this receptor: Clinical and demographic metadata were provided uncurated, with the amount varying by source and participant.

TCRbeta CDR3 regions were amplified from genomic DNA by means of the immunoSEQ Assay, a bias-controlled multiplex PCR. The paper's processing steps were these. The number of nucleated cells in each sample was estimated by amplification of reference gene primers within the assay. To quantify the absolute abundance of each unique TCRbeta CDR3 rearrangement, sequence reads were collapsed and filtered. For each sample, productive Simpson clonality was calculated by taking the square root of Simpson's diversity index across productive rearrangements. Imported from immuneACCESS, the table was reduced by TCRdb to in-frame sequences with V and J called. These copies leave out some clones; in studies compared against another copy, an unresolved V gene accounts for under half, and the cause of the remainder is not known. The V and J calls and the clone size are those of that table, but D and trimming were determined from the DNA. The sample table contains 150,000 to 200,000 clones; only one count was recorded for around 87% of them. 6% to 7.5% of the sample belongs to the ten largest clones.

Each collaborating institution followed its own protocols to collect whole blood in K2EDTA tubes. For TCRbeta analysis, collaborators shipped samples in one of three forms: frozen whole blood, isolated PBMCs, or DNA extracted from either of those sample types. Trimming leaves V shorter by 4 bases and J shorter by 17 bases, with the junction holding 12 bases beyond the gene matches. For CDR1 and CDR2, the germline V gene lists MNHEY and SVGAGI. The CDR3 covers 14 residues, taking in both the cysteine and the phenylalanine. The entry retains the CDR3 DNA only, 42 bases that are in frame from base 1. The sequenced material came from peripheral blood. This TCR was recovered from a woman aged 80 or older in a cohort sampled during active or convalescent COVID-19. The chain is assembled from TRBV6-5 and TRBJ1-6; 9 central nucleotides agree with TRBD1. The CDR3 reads CASSSPGQGSSVHF. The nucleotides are TGTGCCAGCAGTTCTCCGGGACAGGGCTCTTCCGTCCACTTT.